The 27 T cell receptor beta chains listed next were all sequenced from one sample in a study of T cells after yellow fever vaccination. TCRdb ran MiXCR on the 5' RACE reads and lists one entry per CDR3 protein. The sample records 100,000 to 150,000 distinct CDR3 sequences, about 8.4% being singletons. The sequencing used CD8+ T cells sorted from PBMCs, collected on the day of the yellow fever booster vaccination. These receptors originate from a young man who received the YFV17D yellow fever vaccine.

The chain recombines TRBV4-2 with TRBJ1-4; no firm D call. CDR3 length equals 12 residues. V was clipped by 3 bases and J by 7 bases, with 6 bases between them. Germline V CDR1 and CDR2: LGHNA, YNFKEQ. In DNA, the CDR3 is TGTGCCAGCAGCCACGACTCTGAAAAACTGTTTTTT. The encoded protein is CASSHDSEKLFF.

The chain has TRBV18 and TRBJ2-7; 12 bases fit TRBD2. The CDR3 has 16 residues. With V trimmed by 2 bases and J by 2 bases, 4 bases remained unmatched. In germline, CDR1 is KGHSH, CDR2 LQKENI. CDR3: CASSPSGLAGTYEQYF. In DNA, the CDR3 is TGTGCCAGCTCACCATCGGGACTAGCGGGTACCTACGAGCAGTACTTC.

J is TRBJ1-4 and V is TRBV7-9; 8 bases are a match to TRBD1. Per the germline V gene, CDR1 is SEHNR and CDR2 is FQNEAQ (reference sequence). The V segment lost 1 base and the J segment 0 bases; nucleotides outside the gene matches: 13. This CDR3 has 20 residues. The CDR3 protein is CASSLGPDRGKYATNEKLFF. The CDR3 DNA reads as TGTGCCAGCAGCTTAGGCCCCGACAGGGGCAAATATGCAACTAATGAAAAACTGTTTTTT. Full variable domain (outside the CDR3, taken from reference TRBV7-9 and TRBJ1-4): DTGVSQNPRHKITKRGQNVTFRCDPISEHNRLYWYRQTLGQGPEFLTYFQNEAQLEKSRLLSDRFSAERPKGSFSTLEIQRTEQGDSAMYLCASSLGPDRGKYATNEKLFFGSGTQLSVL.

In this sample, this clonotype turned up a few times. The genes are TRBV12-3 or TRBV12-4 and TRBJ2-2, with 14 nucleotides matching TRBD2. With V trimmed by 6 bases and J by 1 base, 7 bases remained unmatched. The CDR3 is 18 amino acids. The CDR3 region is CASRGPGLAGGNTGELFF. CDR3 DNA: TGTGCCAGCAGGGGCCCCGGACTAGCGGGGGGGAACACCGGGGAGCTGTTTTTT.

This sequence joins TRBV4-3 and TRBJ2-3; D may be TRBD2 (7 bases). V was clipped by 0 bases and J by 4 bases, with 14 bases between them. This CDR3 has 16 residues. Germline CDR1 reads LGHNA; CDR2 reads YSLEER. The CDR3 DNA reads TGCGCCAGCAGCCAAGAGTTGGAGGGGGGGCCAGATACGCAGTATTTT. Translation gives CASSQELEGGPDTQYF.

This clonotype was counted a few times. In DNA, the CDR3 is TGTGCCAGCAGCCAAGGATTAGCGGGGACCTACGAGCAGTACTTC. It translates to CASSQGLAGTYEQYF. This chain joins TRBV14 and TRBJ2-7; TRBD2 matches 8 bases. Germline CDR1 and CDR2: SGHDN and FVKESK. The CDR3 is made up of 15 amino acids. The J segment lost 2 bases and the V segment lost 1 base, leaving 4 bases of the junction unmatched.

CDR3 DNA sequence: TGCGCCAGCAGCCGACTAGCGGCGAACACCGGGGAGCTGTTTTTT. Translating it yields CASSRLAANTGELFF. The rearrangement uses TRBV4-1 and TRBJ2-2, with 9 bases matching TRBD2. The CDR3 spans 15 residues. Germline CDR1 MGHRA, CDR2 YSYEKL. The junction had 0 bases not matched to a gene; V was cut back by 4 bases and J by 0 bases.

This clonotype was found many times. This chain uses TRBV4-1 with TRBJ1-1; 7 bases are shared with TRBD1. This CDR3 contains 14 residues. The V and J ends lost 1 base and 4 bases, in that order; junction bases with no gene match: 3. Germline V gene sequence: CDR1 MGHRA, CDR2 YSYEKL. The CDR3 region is CASSQGQGVTEAFF. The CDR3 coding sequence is TGCGCCAGCAGCCAAGGGCAGGGGGTCACTGAAGCTTTCTTT.

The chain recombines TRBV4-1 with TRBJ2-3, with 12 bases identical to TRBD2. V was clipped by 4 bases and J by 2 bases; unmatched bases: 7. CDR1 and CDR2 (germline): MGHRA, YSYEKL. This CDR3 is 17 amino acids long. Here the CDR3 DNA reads TGCGCCAGCAGCCTCAGACTAGCGGGGGAGAACACAGATACGCAGTATTTT. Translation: CASSLRLAGENTDTQYF.

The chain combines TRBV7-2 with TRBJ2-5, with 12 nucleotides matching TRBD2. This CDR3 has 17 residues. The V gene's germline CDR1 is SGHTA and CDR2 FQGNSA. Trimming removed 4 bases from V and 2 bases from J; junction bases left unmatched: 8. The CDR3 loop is CASSSPGGTSGQETQYF. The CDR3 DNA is TGTGCCAGCAGCTCACCTGGGGGGACTAGCGGGCAAGAGACCCAGTACTTC.

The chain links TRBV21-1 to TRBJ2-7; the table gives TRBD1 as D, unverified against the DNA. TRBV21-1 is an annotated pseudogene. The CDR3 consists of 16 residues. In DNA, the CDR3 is TGTGCCAGCAGCCGCACTTGGGGGGCGGAGACCTACGAGCAGTACTTC. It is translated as CASSRTWGAETYEQYF.

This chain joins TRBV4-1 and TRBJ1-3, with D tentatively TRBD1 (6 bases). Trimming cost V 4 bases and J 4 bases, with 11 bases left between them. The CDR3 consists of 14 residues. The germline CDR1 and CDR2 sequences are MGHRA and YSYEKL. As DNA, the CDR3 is TGCGCCAGCAGCCCTCGGACAGCCGGAAACACCATATATTTT. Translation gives CASSPRTAGNTIYF.

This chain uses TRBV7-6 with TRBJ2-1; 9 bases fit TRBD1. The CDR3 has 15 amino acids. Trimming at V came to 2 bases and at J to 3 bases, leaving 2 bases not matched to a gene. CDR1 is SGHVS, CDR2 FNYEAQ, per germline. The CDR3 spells CASSLMDRGYNEQFF. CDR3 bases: TGTGCCAGCAGCTTAATGGACAGGGGCTACAATGAGCAGTTCTTC.

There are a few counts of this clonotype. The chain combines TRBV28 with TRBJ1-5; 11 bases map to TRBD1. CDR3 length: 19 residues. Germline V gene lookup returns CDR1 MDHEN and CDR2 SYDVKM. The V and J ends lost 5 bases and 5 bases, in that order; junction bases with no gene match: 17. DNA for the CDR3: TGTGCCAGCAGTGGACAGGGACAGGGGGAGTTTATCGGATATCAGCCCCAGCATTTT. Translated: CASSGQGQGEFIGYQPQHF. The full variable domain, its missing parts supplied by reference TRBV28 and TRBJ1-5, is DVKVTQSSRYLVKRTGEKVFLECVQDMDHENMFWYRQDPGLGLRLIYFSYDVKMKEKGDIPEGYSVSREKKERFSLILESASTNQTSMYLCASSGQGQGEFIGYQPQHFGDGTRLSIL.

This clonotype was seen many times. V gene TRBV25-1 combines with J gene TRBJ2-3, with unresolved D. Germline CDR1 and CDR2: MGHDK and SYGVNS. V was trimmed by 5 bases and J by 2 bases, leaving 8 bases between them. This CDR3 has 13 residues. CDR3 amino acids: CASSYGYTDTQYF. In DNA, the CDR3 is TGTGCCAGCAGTTACGGGTACACAGATACGCAGTATTTT.

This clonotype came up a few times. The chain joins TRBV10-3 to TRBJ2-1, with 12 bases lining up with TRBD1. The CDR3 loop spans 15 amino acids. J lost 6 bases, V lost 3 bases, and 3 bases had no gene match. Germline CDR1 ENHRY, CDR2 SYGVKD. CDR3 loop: CAISDRDRGRNEQFF. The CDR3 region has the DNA TGTGCCATCAGTGACCGGGACAGGGGGCGCAATGAGCAGTTCTTC.

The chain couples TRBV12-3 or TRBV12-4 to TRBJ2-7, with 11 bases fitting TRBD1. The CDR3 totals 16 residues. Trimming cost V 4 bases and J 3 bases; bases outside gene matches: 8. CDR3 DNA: TGTGCCAGCAGTTACCCAGGGGGACAGGGGGGCTACGAGCAGTACTTC. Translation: CASSYPGGQGGYEQYF.

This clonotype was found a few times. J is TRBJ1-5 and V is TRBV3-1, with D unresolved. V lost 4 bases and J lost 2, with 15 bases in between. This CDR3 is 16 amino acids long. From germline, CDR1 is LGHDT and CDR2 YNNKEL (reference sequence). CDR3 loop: CASSPRGGLGNQPQHF. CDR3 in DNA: TGTGCCAGCAGCCCCCGGGGAGGGCTGGGCAATCAGCCCCAGCATTTT.

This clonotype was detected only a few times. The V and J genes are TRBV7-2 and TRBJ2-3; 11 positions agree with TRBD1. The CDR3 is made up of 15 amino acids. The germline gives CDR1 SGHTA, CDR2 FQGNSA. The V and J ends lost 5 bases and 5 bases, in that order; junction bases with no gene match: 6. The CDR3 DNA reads TGTGCCAGCAGCCTGACCGGGACAGGGGGAGATACGCAGTATTTT. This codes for CASSLTGTGGDTQYF.

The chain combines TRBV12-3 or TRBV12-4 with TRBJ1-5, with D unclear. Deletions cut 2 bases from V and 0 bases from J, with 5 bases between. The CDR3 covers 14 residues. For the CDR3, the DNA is TGTGCCAGCAGTTTAATAGGTAGCAATCAGCCCCAGCATTTT. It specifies CASSLIGSNQPQHF.

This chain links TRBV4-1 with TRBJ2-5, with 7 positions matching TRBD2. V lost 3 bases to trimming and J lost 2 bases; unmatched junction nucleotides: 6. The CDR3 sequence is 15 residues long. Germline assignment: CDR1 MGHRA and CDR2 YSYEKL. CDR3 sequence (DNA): TGCGCCAGCAGCCACCCCCTGGGAGGGCAAGAGACCCAGTACTTC. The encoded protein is CASSHPLGGQETQYF.

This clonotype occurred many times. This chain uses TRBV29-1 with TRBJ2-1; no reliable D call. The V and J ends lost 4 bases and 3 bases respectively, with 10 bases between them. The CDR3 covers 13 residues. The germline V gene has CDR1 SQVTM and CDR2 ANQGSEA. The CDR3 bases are TGCAGCGTTGTCGTTTTGAGCTACAATGAGCAGTTCTTC. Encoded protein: CSVVVLSYNEQFF.

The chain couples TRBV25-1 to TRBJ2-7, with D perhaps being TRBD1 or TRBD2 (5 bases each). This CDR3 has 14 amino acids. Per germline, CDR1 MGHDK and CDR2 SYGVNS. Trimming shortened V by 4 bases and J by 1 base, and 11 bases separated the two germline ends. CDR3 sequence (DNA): TGTGCCAGCAGTGGTTGGGACGATTCCTACGAGCAGTACTTC. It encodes CASSGWDDSYEQYF.

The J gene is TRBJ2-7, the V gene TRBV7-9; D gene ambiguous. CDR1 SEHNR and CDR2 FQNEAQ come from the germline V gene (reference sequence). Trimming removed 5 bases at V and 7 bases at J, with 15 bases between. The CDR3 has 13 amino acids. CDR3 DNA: TGTGCCAGCAGCCCCCCCCGGGCGAGGGAGCAGTACTTC. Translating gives CASSPPRAREQYF.

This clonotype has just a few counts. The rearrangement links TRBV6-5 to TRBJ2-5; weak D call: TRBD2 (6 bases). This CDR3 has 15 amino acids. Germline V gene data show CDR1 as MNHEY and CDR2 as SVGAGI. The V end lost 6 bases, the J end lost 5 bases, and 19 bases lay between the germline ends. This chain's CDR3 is CASRHRSAEGETQYF. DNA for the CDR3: TGTGCCAGCAGGCACAGGTCCGCGGAGGGGGAGACCCAGTACTTC.

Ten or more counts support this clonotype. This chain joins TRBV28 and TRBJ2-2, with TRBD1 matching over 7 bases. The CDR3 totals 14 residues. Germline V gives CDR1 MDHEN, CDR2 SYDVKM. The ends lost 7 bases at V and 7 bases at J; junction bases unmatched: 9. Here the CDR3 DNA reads TGTGCCAGCATTGACAGGGTTTTCGGCGGGGAGCTGTTTTTT. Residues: CASIDRVFGGELFF.

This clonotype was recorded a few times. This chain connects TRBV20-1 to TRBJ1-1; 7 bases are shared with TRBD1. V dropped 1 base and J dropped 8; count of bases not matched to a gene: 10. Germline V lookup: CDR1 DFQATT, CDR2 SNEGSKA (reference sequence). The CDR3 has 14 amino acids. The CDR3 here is CSARAGVGGAEAFF. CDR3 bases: TGCAGTGCTAGAGCGGGGGTAGGGGGCGCCGAAGCTTTCTTT.